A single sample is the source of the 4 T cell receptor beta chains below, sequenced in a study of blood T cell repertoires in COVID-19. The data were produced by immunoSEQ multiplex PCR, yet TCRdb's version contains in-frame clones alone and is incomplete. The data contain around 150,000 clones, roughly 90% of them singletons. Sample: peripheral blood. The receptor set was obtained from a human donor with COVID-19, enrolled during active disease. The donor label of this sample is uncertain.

The CDR3 bases are TGTGCCTGGAGTGGGGGACAGGCAGAAAAACTGTTTTTT. It translates to CAWSGGQAEKLFF. The chain is built from TRBV30 and TRBJ1-4; 8 bases align to TRBD1. The CDR3 consists of 13 residues. Germline V gives CDR1 GTSNPN, CDR2 SVGIG (reference sequence). The V segment lost 1 base and the J segment 8 bases; nucleotides outside the gene matches: 3. The variable domain in full, with the rest retrieved from reference TRBV30 and TRBJ1-4, is SQTIHQWPATLVQPVGSPLSLECTVEGTSNPNLYWYRQAAGRGLQLLFYSVGIGQISSEVPQNLSASRPQDRQFILSSKKLLLSDSGFYLCAWSGGQAEKLFFGSGTQLSVL.

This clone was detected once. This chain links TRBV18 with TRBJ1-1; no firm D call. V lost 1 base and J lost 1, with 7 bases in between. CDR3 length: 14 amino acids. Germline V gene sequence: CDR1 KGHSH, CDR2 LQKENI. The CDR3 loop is CASSPLSGNTEAFF. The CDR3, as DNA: TGTGCCAGCTCACCACTTTCAGGGAACACTGAAGCTTTCTTT.

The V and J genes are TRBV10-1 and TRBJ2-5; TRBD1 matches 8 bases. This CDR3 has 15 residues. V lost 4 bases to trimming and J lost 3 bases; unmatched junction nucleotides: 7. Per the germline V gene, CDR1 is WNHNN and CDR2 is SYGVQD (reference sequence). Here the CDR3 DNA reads TGCGCCAGCAGTGTAGCCGGGACAGGCAAAGAGACCCAGTACTTC. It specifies CASSVAGTGKETQYF.

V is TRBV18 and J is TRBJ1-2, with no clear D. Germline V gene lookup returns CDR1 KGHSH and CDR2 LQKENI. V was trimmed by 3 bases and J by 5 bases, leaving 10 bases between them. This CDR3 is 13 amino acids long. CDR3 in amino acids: CASSPDSQYGYTF. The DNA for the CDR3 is TGTGCCAGCTCACCCGATTCCCAGTATGGCTACACCTTC.